This T cell receptor (beta chain) is drawn from a study of blood T cell repertoires in COVID-19. The wider study: Sources were T cells, B-cell-depleted T cells, or PBMCs; the material itself was cDNA or gDNA.

Authors' processing steps: Amplification of reference gene primers provided the estimated nucleated cell counts. The protocol was immunoSEQ multiplex PCR, while the TCRdb copy is restricted to in-frame clones and leaves out a portion. The DNA was the basis for D and trimming; V, J and clone size are from that table. The sample includes some 360,000 clones, 80% to 90% of them seen just once. The Seattle patients joined while their infection was active and were tracked longitudinally afterward. Germline V lookup: CDR1 LGHDT, CDR2 YNNKEL (reference sequence). The CDR3 is 16 amino acids. Losses at the gene ends were 3 bases for V and 6 bases for J; bases not matched to a gene: 8.

This receptor was obtained from a woman aged 60 to 75 with COVID-19, enrolled during active disease. V usage is TRBV3-1 (or the pseudogene TRBV3-2) and J usage is TRBJ2-2; 9 nucleotides align to TRBD1. Sequenced: peripheral blood. CDR3 coding DNA: TGTGCCAGCAGCCACCGGACAGGGGTGGGGTCCGGGGAGCTGTTTTTT. Translating it yields CASSHRTGVGSGELFF.